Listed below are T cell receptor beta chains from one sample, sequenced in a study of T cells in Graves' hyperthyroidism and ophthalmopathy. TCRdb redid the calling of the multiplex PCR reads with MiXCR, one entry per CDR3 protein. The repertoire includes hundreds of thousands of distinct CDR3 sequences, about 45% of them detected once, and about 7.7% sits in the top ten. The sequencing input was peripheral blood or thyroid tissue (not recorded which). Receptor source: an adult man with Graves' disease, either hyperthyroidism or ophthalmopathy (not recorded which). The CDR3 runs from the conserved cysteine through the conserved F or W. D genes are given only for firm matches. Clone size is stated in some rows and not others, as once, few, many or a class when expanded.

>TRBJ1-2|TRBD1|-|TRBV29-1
TGCAGCGTTGAAGTAAGAGGGACAGGGGTCCATGGCTACACCTTC
CSVEVRGTGVHGYTF
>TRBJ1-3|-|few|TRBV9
TGTGCCAGCAGCGTAGGTGTGGGGGTTGGAAACACCATATATTTT
CASSVGVGVGNTIYF
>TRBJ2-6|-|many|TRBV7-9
TGTGCCAGCAGCGTCCAGGGGACTGGGGCCAACGTCCTGACTTTC
CASSVQGTGANVLTF
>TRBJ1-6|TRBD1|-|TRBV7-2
TGTGCCAGCAGCCGCGGACAGGGGGCTGGATCACCCCTCCACTTT
CASSRGQGAGSPLHF
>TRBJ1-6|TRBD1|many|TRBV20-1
TGCAGTGCTGATTCGGGACAGGGGTTATCACCCCTCCACTTT
CSADSGQGLSPLHF
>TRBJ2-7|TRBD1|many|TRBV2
TGTGCCAGCAGCAACGGACAGGACGAGCAGTACTTC
CASSNGQDEQYF
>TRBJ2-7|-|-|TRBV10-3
TGTGCCATCAGCTTAGATGGGGTTTGGGCGGGCGAGCAGTACTTC
CAISLDGVWAGEQYF
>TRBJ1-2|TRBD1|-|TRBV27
TGTGCCAGCAGTCCCCAGGGGGAAAACTATGGCTACACCTTC
CASSPQGENYGYTF
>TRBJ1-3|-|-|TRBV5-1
TGCGCCAGCAGCTTGCCCGGACAGAACACCATATATTTT
CASSLPGQNTIYF
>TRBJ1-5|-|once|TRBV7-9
TGTGCCAGCAGCTTTGAGGGAGAACAGCCCCAGCATTTT
CASSFEGEQPQHF
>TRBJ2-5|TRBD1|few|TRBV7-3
TGCGCCAGCAGCCAAGTTCCGGACAGGGAATGCTACTTC
CASSQVPDRECYF
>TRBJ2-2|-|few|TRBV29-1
TGCAGCGTTGTACGACTGGGAGCCGGGGAGCTGTTTTTT
CSVVRLGAGELFF
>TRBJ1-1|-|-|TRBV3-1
TGTGCCAGCAGCCTTCGCGGCAGGGTGGGGAACACTGAAGCTTTCTTT
CASSLRGRVGNTEAFF
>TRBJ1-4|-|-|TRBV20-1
TGCAGTGCTAGGACTCCTGGAGGGTCTAATGAAGAACTGTTTTTT
CSARTPGGSNEELFF
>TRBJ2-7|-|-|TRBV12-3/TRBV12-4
TGTGCCAGCAGTTTCAACAGGGACGAGCAGTACTTC
CASSFNRDEQYF
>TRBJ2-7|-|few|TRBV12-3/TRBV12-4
TGTGCCAGCAGTTTCGGTAGTGACGTCGGAATCTCTTGGGGCAGCGGCTACGAGCAGTACTTC
CASSFGSDVGISWGSGYEQYF
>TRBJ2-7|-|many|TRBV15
TGTGCCACCAGCAGAGATCCAGCCGCCGGGCAGTACTTC
CATSRDPAAGQYF
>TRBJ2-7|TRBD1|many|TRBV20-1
TGCAGTGCTGGGACAGCGGACGAGCAGTACTTC
CSAGTADEQYF
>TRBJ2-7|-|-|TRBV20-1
TGCAGTGCTAGAATCGGGGGTTACGAGCAGTACTTC
CSARIGGYEQYF
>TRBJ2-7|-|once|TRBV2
TGTGCCAGCCCCGGGTACGAGCAGTACTTC
CASPGYEQYF